Listed here are 19 T cell receptor beta chains from one sample, sequenced in a study of blood T cells in healthy people across ages. Combining a sample-barcoded 5' primer with a J-beta primer mix, a second PCR ran for roughly 7 to 12 cycles. From the 5' RACE reads, TCRdb called clonotypes with MiXCR, one entry per CDR3 protein. The table includes over 1,200,000 distinct CDR3 sequences, around 55% detected once. The sample was blood. These receptors were obtained from a man younger than 35 in good health.

The rearrangement links TRBV5-1 to TRBJ2-3, with 7 bases aligning to TRBD2. The length of the CDR3 is 16 residues. Per the germline V gene, CDR1 is SGHRS and CDR2 is YFSETQ. The ends lost 4 bases at V and 1 base at J; junction bases unmatched: 9. The CDR3 is CASSPPLAGGTDTQYF. DNA of the CDR3: TGCGCCAGCAGCCCCCCCTTAGCGGGTGGCACAGATACGCAGTATTTT.

The rearrangement links TRBV20-1 to TRBJ2-7; a possible D gene is TRBD1 (5 bases). CDR1 is DFQATT and CDR2 is SNEGSKA in the germline V gene (reference sequence). Trimming took 1 base from V and 0 from J, leaving 10 bases between them. The CDR3 has 14 residues. The DNA of the CDR3 is TGCAGTGCTAGAGCAGACAGAATCTCCTACGAGCAGTACTTC. Its translation is CSARADRISYEQYF.

Notes on this clonotype: One end of the junction is discordant with germline, which a read error may explain. V and J are TRBV20-1 and TRBJ2-7; TRBD2 agrees at 9 bases. This CDR3 is 13 amino acids long. Germline V gene sequence: CDR1 DFQATT, CDR2 SNEGSKA (reference sequence). In DNA, the CDR3 is TGCAGTGCTAGGGGTAGCGGGAGCTACGAGCGGTACTTC. Translating it yields CSARGSGSYERYF.

This chain uses TRBV6-5 with TRBJ2-2; D is ambiguous. The CDR3 contains 15 residues. V lost 3 bases, J lost 3 bases, and 11 bases lay in between. Per germline, CDR1 MNHEY and CDR2 SVGAGI. CDR3 sequence: CASSYGRRYTGELFF. The CDR3 nucleotides are TGTGCCAGCAGTTATGGCAGGAGATACACCGGGGAGCTGTTTTTT.

V gene TRBV29-1 combines with J gene TRBJ2-1; TRBD2 matches at 9 bases. This CDR3 is 19 amino acids long. In germline, CDR1 is SQVTM, CDR2 ANQGSEA. Unmatched junction bases numbered 26, after V lost 6 bases and J lost 8 bases. The CDR3, as DNA: TGCAGCGTGCCCACGGGACTTGAACGGTTCCTAGCGGGATCGGATGAGCAGTTCTTC. Protein: CSVPTGLERFLAGSDEQFF.

This clonotype has just one count. This chain joins TRBV4-3 and TRBJ2-7; D is ambiguous. The J call may not be correct, given that the DNA end is closer to TRBJ2-5. CDR1 is LGHNA and CDR2 is YSLEER in the germline V gene. This CDR3 is built from 16 residues. The CDR3: CASSQDVTRAEETQYF. Written as DNA, the CDR3 is TGCGCCAGCAGCCAAGATGTGACAAGGGCGGAAGAGACCCAGTACTTC.

The chain uses TRBV3-1 and TRBJ2-1; 8 bases are shared with TRBD1. The CDR3 is 16 residues long. Germline V gene sequence: CDR1 LGHDT, CDR2 YNNKEL (reference sequence). The trim removed 1 base at V and 9 bases at J, leaving 11 bases unmatched. CDR3 nucleotide sequence: TGTGCCAGCAGCCAAGTTTCTAACAGGGGGTATAGTGAGCAGTTCTTC. Protein: CASSQVSNRGYSEQFF.

In this sample, this clonotype turned up a few times. The rearrangement joins TRBV4-2 to TRBJ2-5; possibly TRBD1 for D (5 bases). This CDR3 has 13 residues. Germline CDR1 and CDR2: LGHNA and YNFKEQ. Trimming took off 2 bases at V and 7 bases at J, with 11 bases between the two ends. Here the CDR3 DNA reads TGTGCCAGCAGCCAATTGTCGCAGGGGACCCAGTACTTC. Amino acid sequence: CASSQLSQGTQYF.

DNA for the CDR3: TGCAGTGTTACCCCTGGGAACTATCCCCAAGAGACCCAGTACTTC. Protein: CSVTPGNYPQETQYF. The V call is TRBV20-1, the J call TRBJ2-5; D ambiguous. The CDR3 is 15 residues long. The germline V gene has CDR1 DFQATT and CDR2 SNEGSKA (reference sequence). V gave up 7 bases and J gave up 1 base, with 19 bases separating them.

This clonotype was seen more than once but under ten times. The J gene is TRBJ1-1, the V gene TRBV9; 8 nucleotides line up with TRBD1. V shed 4 bases, J shed 9 bases, and the junction held 5 bases outside the gene matches. The length of the CDR3 is 12 residues. Germline CDR1 and CDR2: SGDLS and YYNGEE. The DNA of the CDR3 is TGTGCCAGCAGCCCAACAGGGGGACAAGCTTTCTTT. It encodes CASSPTGGQAFF.

This clonotype occurred a few times. The chain couples TRBV10-3 to TRBJ2-5, with D unclear. V was clipped by 0 bases and J by 5 bases, with 7 bases between them. CDR3 length: 13 amino acids. Looked up from germline, CDR1 is ENHRY and CDR2 is SYGVKD. This CDR3 is CAISESVRETQYF. The CDR3 DNA is TGTGCCATCAGTGAGTCAGTGAGGGAGACCCAGTACTTC.

The chain employs TRBV3-1 and TRBJ2-1; D gene ambiguous. Trimming cost V 0 bases and J 7 bases, with 13 bases left between them. Germline CDR1 is LGHDT and CDR2 is YNNKEL (reference sequence). The CDR3 runs to 15 residues. CDR3 bases: TGTGCCAGCAGCCAAGATTGGGGTAGTTGGAATGAGCAGTTCTTC. This sequence encodes CASSQDWGSWNEQFF.

The chain employs TRBV4-2 and TRBJ2-7; tentatively, D is TRBD1 (5 bases). The germline gives CDR1 LGHNA, CDR2 YNFKEQ. Trimming cost V 3 bases and J 5 bases, with 14 bases left between them. The CDR3 is 14 residues long. CDR3 amino acids: CASSQVRWGHEQYF. The CDR3 DNA reads as TGTGCCAGCAGCCAGGTGCGTTGGGGCCACGAGCAGTACTTC.

The J gene is TRBJ2-5, the V gene TRBV20-1, with no clear D. Trimming removed 3 bases from V and 7 bases from J, with 6 bases in between. The germline gives CDR1 DFQATT, CDR2 SNEGSKA (reference sequence). The CDR3 has 10 amino acids. In nucleotides, the CDR3 is TGCAGTGCTAGCCGAGGGACCCAGTACTTC. Translated: CSASRGTQYF.

V gene TRBV28 combines with J gene TRBJ1-4, with D unresolved. Trimming removed 7 bases at V and 1 base at J, with 13 bases between. The germline V gene encodes CDR1 MDHEN and CDR2 SYDVKM. This CDR3 comprises 15 residues. The DNA for the CDR3 is TGTGCCAGCAACCGCCCCCGGGGAACTAATGAAAAACTGTTTTTT. Translating it yields CASNRPRGTNEKLFF.

This clonotype was detected ten times or more. The chain joins TRBV6-6 to TRBJ1-1; D is unclear. The CDR3 is 12 residues long. Germline V lookup: CDR1 MNHNY, CDR2 SVGAGI (reference sequence). Trimming left V 2 bases short and J 1 base short, with 2 bases between. The CDR3 DNA reads TGTGCCAGCAGTTACAGGAACACTGAAGCTTTCTTT. This translates into CASSYRNTEAFF.

The chain carries TRBV7-9 and TRBJ2-6, with a tentative D call TRBD1 (5 bases). V was pared by 5 bases and J by 0 bases, with 23 bases between. This CDR3 contains 20 residues. Per the germline V gene, CDR1 is SEHNR and CDR2 is FQNEAQ (reference sequence). As DNA, the CDR3 is TGTGCCAGCAGCCAGACCATTGCTGGGGCCACAAACTCTGGGGCCAACGTCCTGACTTTC. As protein: CASSQTIAGATNSGANVLTF.

On this clonotype: One junction end disagrees with the germline gene, perhaps due to a read error. The V call is TRBV29-1, the J call TRBJ2-4; the D gene could be TRBD1 or TRBD2 (6 bases each). The germline CDR1 and CDR2 sequences are SQVTM and ANQGSEA. The CDR3 runs to 13 residues. The CDR3 loop reads CSAGGVAKNSQYF. The CDR3 coding sequence is TGCAGCGCCGGGGGCGTAGCCAAAAACAGTCAGTACTTC.

The rearrangement uses TRBV7-9 and TRBJ2-1; 9 bases are shared with TRBD2. The V gene's germline CDR1 is SEHNR and CDR2 FQNEAQ (reference sequence). CDR3 length equals 16 residues. V lost 3 bases, J lost 4 bases, and 7 bases stayed unmatched. Here the CDR3 reads CASSFLRLAAYNEQFF. The CDR3 DNA reads TGTGCCAGCAGCTTCCTACGACTAGCGGCGTACAATGAGCAGTTCTTC.